This T cell receptor beta chain was found in a study of T cell responses to AZD1222 COVID-19 vaccine. Trimming cost V 0 bases and J 7 bases, with 10 bases left between them. CDR3 length equals 13 residues. Germline loops: CDR1 SGHAT, CDR2 FQNNGV. Measured with immunoSEQ multiplex PCR; TCRdb has only the in-frame clones, and not every one. The data contain 150,000 to 200,000 clones, approximately 94% of them singletons. The source material was peripheral blood, sampled on day 0 of AZD1222 vaccination. V and J are TRBV11-2 and TRBJ2-7; D unclear. The TCR was taken from an adult in good health. In DNA form, the CDR3 reads TGTGCCAGCAGCTTAGATCGCGTGGGGGAGCAGTACTTC. Translation: CASSLDRVGEQYF.